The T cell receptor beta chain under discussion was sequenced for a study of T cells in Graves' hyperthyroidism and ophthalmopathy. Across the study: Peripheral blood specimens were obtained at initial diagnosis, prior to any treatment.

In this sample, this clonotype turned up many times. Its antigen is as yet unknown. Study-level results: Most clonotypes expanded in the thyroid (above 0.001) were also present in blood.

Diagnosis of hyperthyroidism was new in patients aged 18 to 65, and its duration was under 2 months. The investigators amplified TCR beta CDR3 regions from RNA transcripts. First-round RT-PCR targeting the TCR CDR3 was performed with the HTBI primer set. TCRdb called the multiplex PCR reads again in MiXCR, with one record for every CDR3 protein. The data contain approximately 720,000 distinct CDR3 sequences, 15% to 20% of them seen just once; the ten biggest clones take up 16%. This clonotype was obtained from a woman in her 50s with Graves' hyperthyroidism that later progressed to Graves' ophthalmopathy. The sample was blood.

The CDR3 DNA follows: TGTGCCAGCAGCTTAGGGCGGGGGCGCCGGGGCTACACCTTC. It yields the protein CASSLGRGRRGYTF. The gene calls are TRBV7-9 and TRBJ1-2; D might be TRBD1 (6 bases). Germline CDR1 SEHNR, CDR2 FQNEAQ (reference sequence). CDR3 length: 14 amino acids. The V end was cut by 1 base, the J end by 8 bases, with 14 bases between.